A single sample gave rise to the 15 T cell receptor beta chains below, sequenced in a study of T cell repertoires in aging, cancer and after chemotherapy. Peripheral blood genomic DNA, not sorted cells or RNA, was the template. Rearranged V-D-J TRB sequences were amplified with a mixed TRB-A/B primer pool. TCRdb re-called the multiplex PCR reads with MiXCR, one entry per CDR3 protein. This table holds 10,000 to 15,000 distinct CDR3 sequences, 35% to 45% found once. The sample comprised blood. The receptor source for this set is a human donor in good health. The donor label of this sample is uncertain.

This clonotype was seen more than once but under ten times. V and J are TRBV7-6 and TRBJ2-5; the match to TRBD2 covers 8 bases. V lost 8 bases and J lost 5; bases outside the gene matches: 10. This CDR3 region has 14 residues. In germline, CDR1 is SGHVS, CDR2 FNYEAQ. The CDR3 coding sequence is TGTGCCAGCCTAACGGGGGCGGGGGGTGAGACCCAGTACTTC. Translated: CASLTGAGGETQYF.

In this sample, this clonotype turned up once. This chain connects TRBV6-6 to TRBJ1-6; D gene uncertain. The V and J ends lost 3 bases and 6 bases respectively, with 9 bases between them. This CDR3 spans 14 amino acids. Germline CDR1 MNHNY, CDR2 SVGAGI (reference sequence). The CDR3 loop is CASSYSGPNSPLHF. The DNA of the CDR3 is TGTGCCAGCAGTTATTCTGGGCCTAATTCACCCCTCCACTTT.

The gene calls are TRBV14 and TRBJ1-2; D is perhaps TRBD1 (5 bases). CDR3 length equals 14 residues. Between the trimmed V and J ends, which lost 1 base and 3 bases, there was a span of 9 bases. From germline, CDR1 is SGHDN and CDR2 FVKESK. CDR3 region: CASSQGWDDYGYTF. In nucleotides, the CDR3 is TGTGCCAGCAGCCAAGGATGGGACGACTATGGCTACACCTTC.

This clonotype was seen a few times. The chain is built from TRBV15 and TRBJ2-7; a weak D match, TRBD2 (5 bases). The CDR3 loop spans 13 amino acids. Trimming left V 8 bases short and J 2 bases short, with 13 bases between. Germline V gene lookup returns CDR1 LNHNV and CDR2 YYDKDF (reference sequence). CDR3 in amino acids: CATRRTSAYEQYF. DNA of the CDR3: TGTGCCACCCGACGGACTTCAGCCTACGAGCAGTACTTC.

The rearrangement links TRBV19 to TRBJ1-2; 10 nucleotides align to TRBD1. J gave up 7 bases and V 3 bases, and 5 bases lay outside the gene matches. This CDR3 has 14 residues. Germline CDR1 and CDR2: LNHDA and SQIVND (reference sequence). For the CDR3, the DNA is TGTGCCAGTAGTATCGACAGGGGGCGCGGTGGCTACACCTTC. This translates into CASSIDRGRGGYTF.

The CDR3, as DNA: TGTGCCAGCAGAAAGGACAGGGGGCCCCGTCAGCCCCAGCATTTT. This encodes CASRKDRGPRQPQHF. V gene TRBV6-1 combines with J gene TRBJ1-5; 11 bases map to TRBD1. This CDR3 has 15 amino acids. Germline values: CDR1 MNHNS, CDR2 SASEGT. V lost 6 bases to trimming and J lost 6 bases; unmatched junction nucleotides: 7.

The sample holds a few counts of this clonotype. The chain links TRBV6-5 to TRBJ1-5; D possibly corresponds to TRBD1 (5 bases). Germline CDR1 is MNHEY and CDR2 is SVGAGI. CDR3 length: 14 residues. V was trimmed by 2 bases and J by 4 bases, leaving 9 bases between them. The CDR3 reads CASSYTGSNQPQHF. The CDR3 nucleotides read TGTGCCAGCAGTTACACAGGATCTAATCAGCCCCAGCATTTT.

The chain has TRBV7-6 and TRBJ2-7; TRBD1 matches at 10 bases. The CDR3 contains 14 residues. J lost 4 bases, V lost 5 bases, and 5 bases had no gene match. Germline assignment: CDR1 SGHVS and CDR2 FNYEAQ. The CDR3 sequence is CASSGGTGVYEQYF. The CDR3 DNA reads TGTGCCAGCAGCGGTGGGACAGGGGTATACGAGCAGTACTTC.

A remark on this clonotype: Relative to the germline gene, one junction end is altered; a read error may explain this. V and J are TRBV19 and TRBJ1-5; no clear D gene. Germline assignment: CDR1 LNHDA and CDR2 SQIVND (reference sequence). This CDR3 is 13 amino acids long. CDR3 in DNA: TGTGCCAGTCAAAGGGTTAGCAATCATCCCCAGCATTTT. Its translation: CASQRVSNHPQHF. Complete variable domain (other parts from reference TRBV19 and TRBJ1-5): DGGITQSPKYLFRKEGQNVTLSCEQNLNHDAMYWYRQDPGQGLRLIYYSQIVNDFQKGDIAEGYSVSREKKESFPLTVTSAQKNPTAFYLCASQRVSNHPQHFGDGTRLSIL.

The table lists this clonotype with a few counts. This chain's CDR3 is CATSDRTGRGELFF. The CDR3 DNA reads as TGTGCCACCAGTGACAGGACAGGAAGAGGGGAGCTGTTTTTT. The chain combines TRBV24-1 with TRBJ2-2; 7 nucleotides line up with TRBD1. CDR1 is KGHDR, CDR2 SFDVKD, per germline. This CDR3 is 14 amino acids long. V trimming: 4 bases; J trimming: 8 bases; junction bases outside the gene matches: 6.

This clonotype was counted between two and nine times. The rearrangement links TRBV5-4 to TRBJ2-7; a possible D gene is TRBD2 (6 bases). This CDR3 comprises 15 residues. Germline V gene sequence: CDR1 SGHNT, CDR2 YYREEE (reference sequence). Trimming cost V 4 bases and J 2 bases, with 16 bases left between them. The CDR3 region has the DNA TGTGCCAGCAGCCATCGGCGGGGCCAGGCCTACGAGCAGTACTTC. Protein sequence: CASSHRRGQAYEQYF.

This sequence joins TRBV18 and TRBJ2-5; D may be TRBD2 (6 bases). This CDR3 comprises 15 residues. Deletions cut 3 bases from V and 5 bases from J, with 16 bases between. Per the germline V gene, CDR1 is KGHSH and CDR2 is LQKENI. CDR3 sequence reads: CASSPRDGGRETQYF. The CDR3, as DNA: TGTGCCAGCTCACCGAGGGACGGGGGAAGGGAGACCCAGTACTTC.

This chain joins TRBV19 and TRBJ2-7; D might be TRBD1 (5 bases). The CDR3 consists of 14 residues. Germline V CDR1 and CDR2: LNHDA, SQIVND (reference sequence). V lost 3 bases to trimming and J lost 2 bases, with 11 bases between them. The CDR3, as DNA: TGTGCCAGTAGTATCGACAGAGACACCTACGAGCAGTACTTC. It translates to CASSIDRDTYEQYF.

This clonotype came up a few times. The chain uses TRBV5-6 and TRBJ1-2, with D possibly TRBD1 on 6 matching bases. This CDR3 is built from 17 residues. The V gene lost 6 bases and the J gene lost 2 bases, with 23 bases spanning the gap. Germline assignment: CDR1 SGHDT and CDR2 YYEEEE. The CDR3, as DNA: TGTGCCAGCACCATAACGTTGGGTGGGGGCGCGAACTATGGCTACACCTTC. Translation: CASTITLGGGANYGYTF.

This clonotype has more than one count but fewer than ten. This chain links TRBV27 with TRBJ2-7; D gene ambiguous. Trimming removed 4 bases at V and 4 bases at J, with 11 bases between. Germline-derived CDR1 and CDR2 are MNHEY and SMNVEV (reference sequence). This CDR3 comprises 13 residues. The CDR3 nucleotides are TGTGCCAGCAGTTCAAGACATAGTTACGAGCAGTACTTC. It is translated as CASSSRHSYEQYF.